Listed here is a single TCR beta chain. Authors' processing steps: Scientists estimated how many nucleated cells there were by amplifying reference gene primers. The protocol was immunoSEQ multiplex PCR, while the TCRdb copy is restricted to in-frame clones and leaves out a portion. V and J calls and clone size follow that table, whereas D and trimming were derived from the DNA. The sample consists of 300,000 to 350,000 clones, 87% of them appearing once. Looked up from germline, CDR1 is WNHNN and CDR2 is SYGVQD (reference sequence). CDR3 length: 14 amino acids. Deletions cut 0 bases from V and 4 bases from J, with 9 bases between. The data derive from a study of blood T cell repertoires in COVID-19. On the study more broadly: The study drew acute and convalescent COVID-19 samples from the United States, Italy and Spain. Sample material is recorded as cDNA or gDNA derived from T cells, B-cell-depleted T cells, or PBMCs.

Sequencing was done on a sample of peripheral blood. The receptor was isolated from a man younger than 35 with active or convalescent COVID-19. This chain uses TRBV10-1 with TRBJ1-1, with D unresolved. The CDR3 bases are TGCGCCAGCAGTGAGTCGTGGAGCGGCACTGAAGCTTTCTTT. It codes for CASSESWSGTEAFF.